The 21 T cell receptor beta chains listed next were all sequenced from one sample in a study of T cells expressing NK-cell markers. Reprocessing the 5' RACE reads, TCRdb reports a single entry for every CDR3 protein and omits DNA. The sample totals 150,000 to 180,000 distinct CDR3 sequences. The sample was blood T cells: a sorted CD56 or NKG2C T cell subset, CD4+ or CD8+ T cells, or bulk PBMC T cells (not recorded which). The receptor set was obtained from a woman in her 50s in good health.

The rearrangement links TRBV7-9 to TRBJ2-4; TCRdb lists TRBD1, though no DNA is available to test this call. Germline assignment: CDR1 SEHNR and CDR2 FQNEAQ (reference sequence). The CDR3 is 17 amino acids. The CDR3 sequence is CASSPADRGPRATIQYF.

J is TRBJ2-7 and V is TRBV27; TCRdb selects TRBD1, and the lack of DNA leaves this call unchecked. The CDR3 contains 15 residues. Germline lookup yields CDR1 MNHEY and CDR2 SMNVEV (reference sequence). CDR3 loop: CASSWGTRATYEQYF.

The chain uses TRBV11-3 and TRBJ2-1; TCRdb gives TRBD1 as the D gene, but with no DNA this cannot be confirmed. CDR1 is SGHNT, CDR2 YENEEA, per germline. The CDR3 has 13 residues. CDR3 loop: CASSFTQGGEQFF.

This sequence joins TRBV3-1 and TRBJ1-5. The CDR3 length is 12 residues. Germline V gene data show CDR1 as LGHDT and CDR2 as YNNKEL (reference sequence). The CDR3: CASSQGSQPQHF.

This chain's CDR3 is CASSEYQGRTEAFF. The chain joins TRBV25-1 to TRBJ1-1; absent DNA, TCRdb's TRBD1 call cannot be checked. This CDR3 region has 14 residues. CDR1 is MGHDK, CDR2 SYGVNS, per germline.

The rearrangement uses TRBV7-6 and TRBJ2-3; as DNA is missing, the TRBD2 call by TCRdb cannot be tested. The CDR3 runs 16 residues. CDR1 and CDR2 from the germline V gene are SGHVS and FNYEAQ. The chain's CDR3 is CASSSTSGGVRNTQYF. The full variable domain, completed using reference TRBV7-6 and TRBJ2-3, is GAGVSQSPRYKVTKRGQDVALRCDPISGHVSLYWYRQALGQGPEFLTYFNYEAQQDKSGLPNDRFSAERPEGSISTLTIQRTEQRDSAMYRCASSSTSGGVRNTQYFGPGTRLTVL.

The chain carries TRBV27 and TRBJ1-2. From germline, CDR1 is MNHEY and CDR2 SMNVEV (reference sequence). This CDR3 contains 13 residues. The CDR3 here is CASRRTVNYGYTF.

In terms of frequency, this clonotype is medium-sized. The rearrangement uses TRBV6-2 or TRBV6-3 and TRBJ2-7. CDR1 is MNHEY and CDR2 is SVGEGT in the germline V gene. There are 12 residues in the CDR3. CDR3 region: CASSYDRYEQYF.

This chain uses TRBV10-3 with TRBJ2-7; TCRdb returns TRBD1, unconfirmable since there is no DNA. The CDR3 is 13 amino acids. Germline loops: CDR1 ENHRY, CDR2 SYGVKD. The CDR3 sequence: CATQGQGEYEQYF.

V gene TRBV6-5 combines with J gene TRBJ2-1; the TRBD2 assignment by TCRdb is unverifiable without DNA. The CDR3 contains 16 residues. The germline gives CDR1 MNHEY, CDR2 SVGAGI. The CDR3 region is CASSYSGFAGGNEQFF.

V gene TRBV12-3 or TRBV12-4 combines with J gene TRBJ2-5; TCRdb selects TRBD2, and the lack of DNA leaves this call unchecked. CDR3 length equals 16 residues. CDR3 loop: CASSSGLAGHQETQYF.

V gene TRBV29-1 combines with J gene TRBJ2-1; checking the TCRdb D call of TRBD2 is not possible without DNA. The germline V gene has CDR1 SQVTM and CDR2 ANQGSEA. The CDR3 has 11 residues. The CDR3 protein is CSFGSFGEQFF.

This sequence joins TRBV6-2 or TRBV6-3 and TRBJ2-2; TCRdb designates TRBD1, a call that cannot be tested without DNA. The germline gives CDR1 MNHEY, CDR2 SVGEGT. The CDR3 runs to 16 residues. Here the CDR3 reads CASSYQGGANTGELFF.

The chain is built from TRBV4-1 and TRBJ1-4. CDR3 length: 13 residues. Germline V gives CDR1 MGHRA, CDR2 YSYEKL. CDR3 loop: CASSQVLNEKLFF.

The chain links TRBV27 to TRBJ2-7. The CDR3 runs 13 residues. Germline-derived CDR1 and CDR2 are MNHEY and SMNVEV (reference sequence). The CDR3 region is CASSLQADYEQYF.

J is TRBJ2-1 and V is TRBV7-8; without DNA, the TCRdb call of TRBD1 cannot be checked. Germline V gene sequence: CDR1 SGHVS, CDR2 FQNEAQ. The CDR3 covers 14 residues. The CDR3 protein is CASSGRQVANEQFF.

This chain uses TRBV2 with TRBJ2-1; TCRdb reports TRBD1, a call that lacks DNA to check it against. Germline assignment: CDR1 SNHLY and CDR2 FYNNEI. CDR3 size: 13 residues. The CDR3 region is CASSVPGADEQFF.

The chain joins TRBV4-1 to TRBJ1-3. Germline V gene data show CDR1 as MGHRA and CDR2 as YSYEKL. The CDR3 has 16 residues. The chain's CDR3 is CASSPIETQNRNTIYF.

The V and J genes are TRBV5-1 and TRBJ2-7; checking the TCRdb D call of TRBD1 is not possible without DNA. Per the germline V gene, CDR1 is SGHRS and CDR2 is YFSETQ. This CDR3 region has 14 residues. CDR3 sequence: CASSLMGGLDEQYF.

CDR3 sequence: CASQPRTGTYNEQFF. J is TRBJ2-1 and V is TRBV6-5; TCRdb indicates TRBD1, and absent DNA this call remains unverified. Germline assignment: CDR1 MNHEY and CDR2 SVGAGI. The CDR3 is made up of 15 amino acids.

The chain combines TRBV19 with TRBJ2-7; the TCRdb D gene call, TRBD1, has no DNA to confirm it. The length of the CDR3 is 15 residues. CDR1 and CDR2 (germline): LNHDA, SQIVND (reference sequence). This CDR3 reads CASSPGTGGTYEQYF.